The entry that follows covers one TCR beta chain sequence. These data come from a study of blood T cell repertoires in COVID-19. This CDR3 contains 17 residues. Trimming removed 3 bases at V and 4 bases at J, with 21 bases between. Germline V gene data show CDR1 as LGHDT and CDR2 as YNNKEL (reference sequence). Produced via immunoSEQ multiplex PCR; TCRdb's table is partial and in-frame only. This sample carries around 120,000 clones, 69% of them seen once, and the ten largest clones take roughly 6%. The V gene is TRBV3-1 (or the pseudogene TRBV3-2), the J gene TRBJ1-1, with D maybe TRBD1 (5 bases). The TCR was taken from a man older than 75 with acute or convalescent COVID-19. Input material: peripheral blood. CDR3: CASSQVAWGREVTEAFF. As DNA, the CDR3 is TGTGCCAGCAGCCAGGTTGCCTGGGGGAGGGAAGTCACTGAAGCTTTCTTT.